These T cell receptor beta chains were read from a single sample in a study of T cell responses to AZD1222 COVID-19 vaccine. Sequencing was performed with immunoSEQ multiplex PCR; in TCRdb, only in-frame clones are kept and a portion is missing. The sample records 90,000 to 150,000 clones, around 85% being singletons. This material consisted of peripheral blood, taken on day 0 of AZD1222 vaccination. The receptors were sampled from an adult in good health. Both conserved end residues are part of each CDR3. Fields, in order: D gene, J gene, V gene, clone size, CDR3 protein, CDR3 DNA. A D gene is named only where the DNA matches it firmly. The size field is filled for only some rows; it gives once, few, many or a size class.

NA	TRBJ1-5	TRBV6-5	NA	CASSYSGGPNQPQHF	TGTGCCAGCAGTTACTCTGGAGGCCCCAATCAGCCCCAGCATTTT
NA	TRBJ1-5	TRBV18	NA	CASSPGDNQPQHF	TGTGCCAGCTCACCAGGGGACAATCAGCCCCAGCATTTT
NA	TRBJ1-2	TRBV5-5	NA	CASSLQPLGGYGYTF	TGTGCCAGCAGCTTGCAACCCCTCGGGGGCTATGGCTACACCTTC
NA	TRBJ1-6	TRBV6-4	NA	CASSPDISNSPLHF	TGTGCCAGCAGTCCGGACATAAGTAATTCACCCCTCCACTTT
TRBD1	TRBJ1-2	TRBV4-3	NA	CASSQDGTGDYGYTF	TGCGCCAGCAGCCAAGACGGGACAGGAGACTATGGCTACACCTTC
NA	TRBJ2-7	TRBV19	NA	CASSIVATDYEQYF	TGTGCCAGTAGTATCGTTGCGACTGACTACGAGCAGTACTTC
NA	TRBJ1-2	TRBV11-2	NA	CASSLQGARGYTF	TGTGCCAGCAGCTTACAGGGTGCGCGTGGCTACACCTTC
NA	TRBJ2-7	TRBV11-3	NA	CASSTMRGYEQYF	TGTGCCAGCAGCACGATGCGGGGCTACGAGCAGTACTTC
NA	TRBJ1-5	TRBV7-8	NA	CASSLTTTINQPQHF	TGTGCCAGCAGCTTGACTACTACTATTAATCAGCCCCAGCATTTT
NA	TRBJ2-4	TRBV18	NA	CASSHSPFIQYF	TGTGCCAGCTCACATAGTCCTTTTATTCAGTACTTC
NA	TRBJ1-4	TRBV7-9	NA	CASSTGLNEKLFF	TGTGCCAGCAGCACAGGGTTGAATGAAAAACTGTTTTTT
NA	TRBJ2-7	TRBV7-2	NA	CASSAGQGKAYEQYF	TGTGCCAGCAGCGCCGGACAAGGGAAGGCCTACGAGCAGTACTTC
NA	TRBJ1-6	TRBV18	NA	CASWNGGNSPLHF	TGTGCCAGCTGGAATGGCGGGAATTCACCCCTCCACTTT
NA	TRBJ2-1	TRBV29-1	NA	CSVESGVAEQFF	TGCAGCGTTGAATCGGGAGTAGCTGAGCAGTTCTTC
NA	TRBJ2-2	TRBV7-2	NA	CASSFGTGDTGELFF	TGTGCCAGCAGCTTTGGGACTGGGGACACCGGGGAGCTGTTTTTT
TRBD2	TRBJ2-7	TRBV30	few	CAWSPTAGGQYF	TGTGCCTGGAGTCCGACGGCGGGAGGGCAGTACTTC
NA	TRBJ2-3	TRBV5-1	NA	CASSLADGGVTDTQYF	TGCGCCAGCAGCTTGGCCGATGGGGGCGTCACAGATACGCAGTATTTT
NA	TRBJ1-2	TRBV5-8	NA	CGRGTRKGDGYTF	TGTGGCAGGGGTACGAGAAAAGGGGATGGCTACACCTTC
NA	TRBJ1-3	TRBV7-8	NA	CASSLSIGGSGNTIYF	TGTGCCAGCAGCTTAAGCATCGGCGGCTCTGGAAACACCATATATTTT
NA	TRBJ1-1	TRBV3-1/TRBV3-2	NA	CASSYLRAFF	TGTGCCAGCAGCTACCTGCGGGCTTTCTTT
NA	TRBJ2-7	TRBV28	NA	CASSLYTSRGSYEQYF	TGTGCCAGCAGTTTATATACCTCACGGGGGTCCTACGAGCAGTACTTC
NA	TRBJ1-5	TRBV28	NA	CASSLLPPGPQHF	TGTGCCAGCAGTTTACTACCCCCCGGGCCCCAGCATTTT